This TCR beta chain was sequenced in a study of blood T cell repertoires in COVID-19. The overall study: Collection of acute and convalescent COVID-19 samples took place in the United States, Italy and Spain. T cells, B-cell-depleted T cells, or PBMCs provided the cDNA or gDNA that served as material.

Source study methods: Reference gene primer amplification in the assay estimated nucleated cell counts. Profiled with immunoSEQ multiplex PCR; TCRdb holds only in-frame clones, not every one. V and J calls and clone size are given by that table; D and trimming were obtained from the DNA. This table holds approximately 150,000 clones, roughly 87% found once. Participants' reported clinical history set cohort assignment. V was pared by 7 bases and J by 0 bases, with 8 bases of the junction left unmatched. The length of the CDR3 is 15 residues. The germline V gene encodes CDR1 MNHEY and CDR2 SVGAGI. The rearrangement links TRBV6-5 to TRBJ1-1, with TRBD1 matching over 7 bases. Sequencing was carried out using PBMCs or T cells enriched from blood (not recorded which). The clonotype originates from a human donor with acute COVID-19. The donor label of this sample is uncertain. The CDR3: CASIFTGVMNTEAFF. In nucleotides, the CDR3 is TGTGCCAGCATCTTTACAGGGGTTATGAACACTGAAGCTTTCTTT.